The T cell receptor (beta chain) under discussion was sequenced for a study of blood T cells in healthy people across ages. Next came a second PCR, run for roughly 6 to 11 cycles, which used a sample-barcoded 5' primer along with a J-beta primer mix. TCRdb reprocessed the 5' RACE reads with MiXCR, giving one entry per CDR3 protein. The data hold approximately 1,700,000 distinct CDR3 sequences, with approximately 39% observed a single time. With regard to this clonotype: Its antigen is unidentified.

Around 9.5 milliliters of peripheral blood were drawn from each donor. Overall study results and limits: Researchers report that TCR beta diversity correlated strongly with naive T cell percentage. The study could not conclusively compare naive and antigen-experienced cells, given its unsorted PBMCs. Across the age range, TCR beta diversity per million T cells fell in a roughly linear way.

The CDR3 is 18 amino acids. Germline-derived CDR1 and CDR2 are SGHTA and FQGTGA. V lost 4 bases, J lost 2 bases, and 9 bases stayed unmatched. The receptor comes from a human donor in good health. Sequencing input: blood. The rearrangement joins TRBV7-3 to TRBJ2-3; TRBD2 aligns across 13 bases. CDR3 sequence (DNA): TGTGCCAGCAGCTCTCCCCGACTAGCGGGGGGACCCACAGATACGCAGTATTTT. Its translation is CASSSPRLAGGPTDTQYF.